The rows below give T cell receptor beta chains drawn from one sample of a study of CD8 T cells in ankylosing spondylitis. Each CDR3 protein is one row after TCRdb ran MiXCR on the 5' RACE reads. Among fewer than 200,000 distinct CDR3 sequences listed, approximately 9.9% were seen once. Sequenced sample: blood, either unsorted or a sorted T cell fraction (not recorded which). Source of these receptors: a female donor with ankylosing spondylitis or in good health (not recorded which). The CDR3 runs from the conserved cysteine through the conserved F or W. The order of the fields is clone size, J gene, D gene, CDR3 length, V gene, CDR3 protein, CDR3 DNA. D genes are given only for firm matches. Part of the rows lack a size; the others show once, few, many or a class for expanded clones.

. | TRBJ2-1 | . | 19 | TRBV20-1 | CSATNPHSRTSLSVDEQFF | TGCAGTGCTACTAACCCTCATTCGAGGACTTCCCTGAGTGTGGATGAGCAGTTCTTC
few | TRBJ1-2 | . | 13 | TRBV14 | CASSRVNWGGYTF | TGTGCCAGCAGCCGGGTAAATTGGGGTGGCTACACCTTC
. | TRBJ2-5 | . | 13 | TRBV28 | CASSSSEQETQYF | TGTGCCAGCAGTTCTAGCGAACAAGAGACCCAGTACTTC
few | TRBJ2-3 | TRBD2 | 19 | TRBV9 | CASSVATRGGRHSTDTQYF | TGTGCCAGCAGCGTAGCTACGAGGGGAGGGCGGCATAGCACAGATACGCAGTATTTT
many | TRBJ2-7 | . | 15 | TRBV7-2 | CASSSKQGVNYEQYF | TGTGCCAGCAGCTCGAAACAGGGCGTTAACTACGAGCAGTACTTC
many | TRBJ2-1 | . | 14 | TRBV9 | CASSVGTGYNEQFF | TGTGCCAGCAGCGTAGGGACTGGCTACAATGAGCAGTTCTTC
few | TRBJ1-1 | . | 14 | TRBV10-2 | CASTPTQGFTEAFF | TGCGCCAGCACCCCAACACAGGGTTTTACTGAAGCTTTCTTT
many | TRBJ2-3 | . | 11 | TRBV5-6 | CASSATDTQYF | TGTGCCAGCAGCGCCACAGATACGCAGTATTTT
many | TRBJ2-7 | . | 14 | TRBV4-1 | CASSRRTVSYEQYF | TGCGCCAGCAGCCGAAGGACAGTATCCTACGAGCAGTACTTC
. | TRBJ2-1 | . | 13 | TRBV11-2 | CASSLDTSPEQFF | TGTGCCAGCAGCTTAGATACGAGTCCCGAGCAGTTCTTC
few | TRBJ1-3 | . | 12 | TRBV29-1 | CSAVRDGNTIYF | TGCAGCGCAGTCAGGGACGGAAACACCATATATTTT
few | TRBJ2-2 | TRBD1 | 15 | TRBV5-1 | CASSNRQGGTGELFF | TGCGCCAGCAGCAATCGACAGGGGGGGACCGGGGAGCTGTTTTTT
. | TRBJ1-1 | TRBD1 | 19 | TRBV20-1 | CSAWGQELLVPLKDTEAFF | TGCAGTGCTTGGGGACAGGAGCTCCTCGTCCCATTGAAGGACACTGAAGCTTTCTTT
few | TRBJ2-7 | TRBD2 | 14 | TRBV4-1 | CASSLAGGGHEQYF | TGCGCCAGCAGCCTAGCGGGAGGCGGGCACGAGCAGTACTTC
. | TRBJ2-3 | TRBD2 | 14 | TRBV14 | CASSLRGRADTQYF | TGTGCCAGCAGCCTCCGGGGGAGGGCAGATACGCAGTATTTT
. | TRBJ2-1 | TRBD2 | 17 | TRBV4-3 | CASSLRATSGRTNEQFF | TGCGCCAGCAGCCTCAGGGCCACTAGCGGGAGGACTAATGAGCAGTTCTTC
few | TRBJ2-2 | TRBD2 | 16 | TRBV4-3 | CASEPGLAANTGELFF | TGCGCCAGCGAACCGGGACTAGCGGCGAACACCGGGGAGCTGTTTTTT
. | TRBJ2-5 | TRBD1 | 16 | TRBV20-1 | CSARGGGLPNRETQYF | TGCAGTGCTAGAGGAGGGGGCCTCCCAAATCGGGAGACCCAGTACTTC
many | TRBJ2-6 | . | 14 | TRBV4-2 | CASSQFSGANVLTF | TGTGCCAGCAGCCAATTCTCTGGGGCCAACGTCCTGACTTTC
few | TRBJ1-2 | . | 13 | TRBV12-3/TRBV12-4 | CASSYDSAYGYTF | TGTGCCAGCAGTTACGACAGCGCCTATGGCTACACCTTC
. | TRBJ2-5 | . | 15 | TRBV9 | CASSVAEGMGETQYF | TGTGCCAGCAGCGTAGCTGAGGGGATGGGGGAGACCCAGTACTTC
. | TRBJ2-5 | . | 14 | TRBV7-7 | CASSPRRGGETQYF | TGTGCTAGCAGCCCCAGAAGGGGAGGAGAGACCCAGTACTTC
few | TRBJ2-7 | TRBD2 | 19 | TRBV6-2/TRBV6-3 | CASSYSRTQLAGASYEQYF | TGTGCCAGCAGTTACTCCCGCACTCAACTAGCGGGCGCTTCCTACGAGCAGTACTTC
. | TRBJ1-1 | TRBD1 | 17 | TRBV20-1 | CSASPSDREGENTEAFF | TGCAGTGCTAGCCCCTCGGACAGGGAAGGAGAGAACACTGAAGCTTTCTTT
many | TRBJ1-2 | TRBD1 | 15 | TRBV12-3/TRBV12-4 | CASSLARTGGYGYTF | TGTGCCAGCAGTTTAGCGCGGACAGGCGGCTATGGCTACACCTTC
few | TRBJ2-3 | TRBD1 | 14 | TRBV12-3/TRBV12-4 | CASSWGQNTDTQYF | TGTGCCAGCAGTTGGGGACAGAACACAGATACGCAGTATTTT
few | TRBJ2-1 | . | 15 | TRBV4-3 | CASSQGVLIDNEQFF | TGCGCCAGCAGCCAAGGAGTTTTGATTGACAATGAGCAGTTCTTC
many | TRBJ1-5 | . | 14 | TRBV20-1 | CRAPLGGGNQPQHF | TGCAGGGCCCCCCTCGGAGGAGGCAATCAGCCCCAGCATTTT
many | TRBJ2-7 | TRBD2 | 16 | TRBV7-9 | CASSPPLSGRAYEQYF | TGTGCCAGCAGCCCACCACTAAGCGGGAGGGCCTACGAGCAGTACTTC
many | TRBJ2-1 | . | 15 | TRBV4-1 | CASSQDSGVYNEQFF | TGCGCCAGCAGCCAAGATAGTGGGGTTTACAATGAGCAGTTCTTC
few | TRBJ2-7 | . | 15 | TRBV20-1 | CSARDGQRGSYEQYF | TGCAGTGCTAGAGATGGACAGCGGGGTTCTTACGAGCAGTACTTC
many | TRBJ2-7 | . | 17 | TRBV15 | CATSEPTHQGNGYEQYF | TGTGCCACCAGCGAACCAACTCACCAGGGAAACGGTTACGAGCAGTACTTC
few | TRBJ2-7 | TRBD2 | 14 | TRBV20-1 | CSARDYGRRYEQYF | TGCAGTGCTAGAGATTACGGGAGGAGGTACGAGCAGTACTTC
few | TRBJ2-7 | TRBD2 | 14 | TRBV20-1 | CSASPTSGTYEQYF | TGCAGTGCTAGTCCCACTAGCGGCACCTACGAGCAGTACTTC
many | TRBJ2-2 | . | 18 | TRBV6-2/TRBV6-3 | CASSYDPGAIWDTGELFF | TGTGCCAGCAGTTACGATCCGGGGGCGATTTGGGACACCGGGGAGCTGTTTTTT
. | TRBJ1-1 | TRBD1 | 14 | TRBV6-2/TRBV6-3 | CASSPTGWNTEAFF | TGTGCCAGCAGTCCGACAGGGTGGAACACTGAAGCTTTCTTT
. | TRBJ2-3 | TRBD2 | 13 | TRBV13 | CASASGRSDTQYF | TGTGCCAGCGCTAGCGGGAGATCAGATACGCAGTATTTT
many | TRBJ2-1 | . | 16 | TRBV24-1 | CATSDSRGSSYNEQFF | TGTGCCACCAGTGATTCGCGGGGCAGCTCCTACAATGAGCAGTTCTTC
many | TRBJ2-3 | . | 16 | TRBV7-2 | CASTLHTGVPTDTQYF | TGTGCCAGCACCCTACATACGGGGGTCCCCACAGATACGCAGTATTTT
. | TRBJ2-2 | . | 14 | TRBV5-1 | CASSLRWGTGELFF | TGCGCCAGCAGCTTGAGGTGGGGAACCGGGGAGCTGTTTTTT
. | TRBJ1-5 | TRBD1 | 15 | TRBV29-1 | CSVGEGGGLDQPQHF | TGCAGCGTTGGGGAGGGAGGGGGCCTTGATCAGCCCCAGCATTTT
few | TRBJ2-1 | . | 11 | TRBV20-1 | CSAPARDEQFF | TGCAGTGCCCCCGCCCGCGATGAGCAGTTCTTC
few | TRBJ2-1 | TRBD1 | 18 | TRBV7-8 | CASSPRTGGPSSYNEQFF | TGTGCCAGCAGCCCGAGGACAGGGGGCCCGAGCTCCTACAATGAGCAGTTCTTC
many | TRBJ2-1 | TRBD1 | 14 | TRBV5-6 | CASSHGTVLYEQFF | TGTGCCAGCAGCCACGGGACAGTATTGTATGAGCAGTTCTTC
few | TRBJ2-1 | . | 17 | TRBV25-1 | CASSEFFGLDDYNEQFF | TGTGCCAGCAGTGAATTTTTCGGCCTAGACGATTACAATGAGCAGTTCTTC
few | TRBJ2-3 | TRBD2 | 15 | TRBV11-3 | CASSPRTSGEDTQYF | TGTGCCAGCAGCCCTCGGACTAGCGGAGAAGATACGCAGTATTTT
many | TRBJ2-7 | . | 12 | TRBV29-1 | CSVEDPSYEQYF | TGCAGCGTTGAAGATCCCAGTTACGAGCAGTACTTC
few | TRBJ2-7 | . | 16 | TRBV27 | CASSLAAYGEFAEQYF | TGTGCCAGCAGTTTAGCCGCCTATGGGGAATTTGCCGAGCAGTACTTC
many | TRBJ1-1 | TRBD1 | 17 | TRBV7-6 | CASSPGRTGGSNTEAFF | TGTGCCAGCAGTCCCGGGAGGACAGGCGGAAGCAACACTGAAGCTTTCTTT
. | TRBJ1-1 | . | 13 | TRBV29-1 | CSVGRGGNPEAFF | TGCAGCGTTGGAAGGGGGGGAAACCCTGAAGCTTTCTTT
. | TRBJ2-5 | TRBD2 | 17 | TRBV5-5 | CASSLALAGVKGETQYF | TGTGCCAGCAGCTTGGCCCTAGCGGGAGTGAAGGGAGAGACCCAGTACTTC
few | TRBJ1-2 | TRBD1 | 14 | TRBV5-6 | CASSGQGVDYGYTF | TGTGCCAGCAGCGGACAGGGGGTGGACTATGGCTACACCTTC
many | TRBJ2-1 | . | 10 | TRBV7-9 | CASSLDEQFF | TGTGCCAGCAGCTTGGATGAGCAGTTCTTC